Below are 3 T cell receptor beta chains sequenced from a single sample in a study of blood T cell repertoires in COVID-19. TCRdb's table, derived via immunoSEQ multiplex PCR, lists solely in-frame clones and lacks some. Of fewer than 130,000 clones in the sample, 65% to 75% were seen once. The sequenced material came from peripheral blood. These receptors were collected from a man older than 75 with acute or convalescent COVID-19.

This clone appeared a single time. CDR3 region: CASRNVETGYEQYF. CDR3 nucleotides: TGTGCCAGCAGAAACGTCGAGACTGGCTACGAGCAGTACTTC. This chain connects TRBV21-1 to TRBJ2-7; TRBD2, as called in the table, went unchecked against the DNA. TRBV21-1 is classified as a pseudogene. The CDR3 sequence is 14 residues long.

The CDR3 nucleotides are TGTGCCAGCCTGAACCTAGCGGGAGGGTCCTCCTTTGAGCAGTTCTTC. Protein: CASLNLAGGSSFEQFF. V is TRBV28 and J is TRBJ2-1; 12 bases match TRBD2. V lost 8 bases, J lost 9 bases, and 14 bases stayed unmatched. Germline V gene lookup returns CDR1 MDHEN and CDR2 SYDVKM. The CDR3 runs 16 residues.

The CDR3 sequence is CASSHSFRGEPGLRDEQYF. The DNA for the CDR3 is TGCGCCAGCAGCCATTCTTTCCGGGGTGAACCGGGACTGCGCGACGAGCAGTACTTC. The chain combines TRBV4-3 with TRBJ2-7, with D possibly TRBD2 on 6 matching bases. The germline V gene has CDR1 LGHNA and CDR2 YSLEER. The V and J ends lost 3 bases and 5 bases respectively, with 29 bases between them. CDR3 length: 19 residues.